The 5 T cell receptor beta chains given below trace back to one sample, sequenced in a study of CD8 T cells in Susac syndrome. A quantity of about 0.5 to 1 ug RNA underwent reverse transcription using random hexamers. TCRdb re-analysed the immunoSEQ multiplex PCR reads in MiXCR, keeping a single row per CDR3 protein. The sample yields about 300,000 distinct CDR3 sequences, 75% to 90% seen once. The sequenced material came from CD8+ T cells from PBMCs. The receptors here all came from a human donor with multiple sclerosis.

The chain recombines TRBV30 with TRBJ1-1; TRBD1 matches at 9 bases. Germline loops: CDR1 GTSNPN, CDR2 SVGIG (reference sequence). The CDR3 covers 13 residues. Germline trimming cut 5 bases from V and 5 bases from J; bases unmatched to any gene: 6. In nucleotides, the CDR3 is TGTGCCTGGTGCACGACAGGGGGGACTGAAGCTTTCTTT. This encodes CAWCTTGGTEAFF.

The chain joins TRBV3-1 to TRBJ2-5; TRBD2 agrees at 12 bases. Trimming cost V 0 bases and J 6 bases; bases outside gene matches: 17. CDR1 and CDR2 from the germline V gene are LGHDT and YNNKEL (reference sequence). The CDR3 spans 20 residues. CDR3 residues: CASSQEGWWELAGGVQTQYF. The CDR3 DNA reads TGTGCCAGCAGCCAAGAAGGGTGGTGGGAACTAGCGGGAGGTGTACAGACCCAGTACTTC.

This chain joins TRBV27 and TRBJ2-6; weak D call: TRBD2 (6 bases). Looked up from germline, CDR1 is MNHEY and CDR2 is SMNVEV (reference sequence). Trimming cost V 1 base and J 0 bases, with 16 bases left between them. The CDR3 sequence is 19 residues long. CDR3 loop: CASSLFSPGSSSGANVLTF. In DNA form, the CDR3 reads TGTGCCAGCAGTTTATTTTCTCCCGGGAGTAGCTCTGGGGCCAACGTCCTGACTTTC.

The V and J genes are TRBV6-5 and TRBJ2-1, with D uncertain. Germline loops: CDR1 MNHEY, CDR2 SVGAGI. Trimming removed 0 bases from V and 8 bases from J, with 11 bases in between. The CDR3 is 14 residues long. CDR3 sequence reads: CASSYSGGHDEQFF. The CDR3 DNA follows: TGTGCCAGCAGTTACTCAGGTGGGCATGATGAGCAGTTCTTC.

The chain recombines TRBV3-1 with TRBJ2-1, with 14 positions matching TRBD2. From germline, CDR1 is LGHDT and CDR2 YNNKEL (reference sequence). The CDR3 totals 16 residues. V trimming: 3 bases; J trimming: 8 bases; junction bases outside the gene matches: 6. The CDR3 region has the DNA TGTGCCAGCAGCCACGGACTAGCGGGGGGCCTGGATGAGCAGTTCTTC. It translates to CASSHGLAGGLDEQFF.